This TCR beta chain was captured by sequencing in a study of cytomegalovirus exposure and HLA in healthy donors. Study-wide findings and caveats: Cytomegalovirus status was reportedly diagnosed by the classifier with high specificity and sensitivity.

Germline V gene lookup returns CDR1 SGHDT and CDR2 YYEEEE. The V gene end was trimmed by 0 bases and the J gene end by 9 bases; junction bases not matched to a gene: 9. There are 15 residues in the CDR3. Of note for this clone: What it binds is unknown.

This table comes from immunoSEQ multiplex PCR, and its TCRdb copy is limited to in-frame clones, with some not included. The table shows under 400,000 clones, with approximately 86% occurring only once. The sequence came from a man aged 25 to 40 in good health and CMV-seronegative. The chain uses TRBV5-6 and TRBJ2-1; 7 bases match TRBD2. What was sequenced was PBMCs. The CDR3 sequence is CASSLVGLAVSEQFF. The CDR3 DNA follows: TGTGCCAGCAGCTTGGTCGGGCTAGCGGTGAGTGAGCAGTTCTTC.